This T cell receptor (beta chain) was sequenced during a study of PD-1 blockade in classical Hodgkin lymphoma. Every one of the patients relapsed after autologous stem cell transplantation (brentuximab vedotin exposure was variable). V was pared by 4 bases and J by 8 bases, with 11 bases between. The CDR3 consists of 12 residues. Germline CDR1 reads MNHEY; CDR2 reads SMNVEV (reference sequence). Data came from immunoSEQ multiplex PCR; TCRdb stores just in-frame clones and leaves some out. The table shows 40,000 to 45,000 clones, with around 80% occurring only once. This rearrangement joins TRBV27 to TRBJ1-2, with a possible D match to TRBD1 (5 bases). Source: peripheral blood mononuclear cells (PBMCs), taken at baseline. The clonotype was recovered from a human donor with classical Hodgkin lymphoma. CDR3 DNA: TGTGCCAGCAGTTCCGACAGTAAAGGCTACACCTTC. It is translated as CASSSDSKGYTF.